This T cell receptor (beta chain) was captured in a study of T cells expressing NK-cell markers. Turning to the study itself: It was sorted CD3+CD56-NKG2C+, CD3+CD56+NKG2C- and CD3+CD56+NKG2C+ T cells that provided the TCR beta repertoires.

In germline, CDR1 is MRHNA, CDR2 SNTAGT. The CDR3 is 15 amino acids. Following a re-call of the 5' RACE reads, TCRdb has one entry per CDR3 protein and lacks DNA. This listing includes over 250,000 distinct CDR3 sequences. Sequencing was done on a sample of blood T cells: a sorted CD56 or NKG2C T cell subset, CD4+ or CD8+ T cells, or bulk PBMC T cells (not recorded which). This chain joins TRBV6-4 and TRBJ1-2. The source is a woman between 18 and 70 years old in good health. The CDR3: CASSDSDPVPYGYTF.